These 4 T cell receptor beta chains share one sample of origin, sequenced in a study of OX40 agonist ivuxolimab in advanced cancers. Measured with immunoSEQ multiplex PCR; TCRdb has only the in-frame clones, and not every one. The table has tens of thousands of clones, roughly 80% seen once. The starting material was CD4+ or CD8+ T cells sorted from blood, obtained in a trial of the OX40 agonist ivuxolimab. These receptors were taken from an adult with an advanced solid tumor such as melanoma, head and neck, liver or kidney cancer.

A few counts support this clone. The rearrangement uses TRBV28 and TRBJ2-1; D is ambiguous. The V and J ends lost 6 bases and 2 bases respectively, with 17 bases between them. The CDR3 covers 16 residues. Germline loops: CDR1 MDHEN, CDR2 SYDVKM. The CDR3 here is CASSSQSVPPYNEQFF. CDR3 DNA: TGTGCCAGCAGCTCTCAAAGCGTGCCCCCCTACAATGAGCAGTTCTTC.

The chain combines TRBV15 with TRBJ2-7; TRBD1 agrees at 11 bases. CDR3 length equals 16 residues. The germline V gene encodes CDR1 LNHNV and CDR2 YYDKDF (reference sequence). Losses at the gene ends were 1 base for V and 3 bases for J; bases not matched to a gene: 5. The CDR3 DNA sequence: TGTGCCACCAGCAGAGGAGGGGGGACAGGGGGCTACGAGCAGTACTTC. This encodes CATSRGGGTGGYEQYF.

The J gene is TRBJ2-1, the V gene TRBV9; TRBD1 matches at 7 bases. Losses at the gene ends were 3 bases for V and 8 bases for J; bases not matched to a gene: 8. This CDR3 is built from 14 residues. The germline gives CDR1 SGDLS, CDR2 YYNGEE. This CDR3 is CASSGNRGVDEQFF. CDR3 DNA sequence: TGTGCCAGCAGCGGGAACAGGGGTGTGGATGAGCAGTTCTTC.

The chain recombines TRBV7-3 with TRBJ2-1, with TRBD2 as a possible D gene (5 bases). Trimming left V 4 bases short and J 5 bases short, with 9 bases between. CDR1 and CDR2 (germline): SGHTA, FQGTGA. This CDR3 region has 13 residues. The CDR3, as DNA: TGTGCCAGCAGCTCGGAGGCTAACAATGAGCAGTTCTTC. Amino acid sequence: CASSSEANNEQFF.